This is a list of T cell receptor beta chains from one sample in a study of T cell repertoires in cytomegalovirus infection. Each CDR3 protein is one row after TCRdb ran MiXCR on the reads. The sample lists hundreds of thousands of distinct CDR3 sequences; approximately 31% were seen once. No antigen is known for these receptors. The sequenced sample was cultured CD8+ T cells from PBMCs, obtained from culture after CMV antigen stimulation. The receptor set was obtained from a human donor in good health (CMV status not recorded). Some clones in this sample may be carry-over from other donors' samples. The conserved cysteine and the conserved F or W are not part of the CDR3 here.

TRBV3-1	TRBJ2-5	12	ASSQDDDGETQY
TRBV28	TRBJ2-2	13	ASSLPTGVTGELF
TRBV7-9	TRBJ2-2	14	ASSLGVSGPTGELF
TRBV27	TRBJ2-7	13	ASSDWGQGAYEQY
TRBV7-6	TRBJ1-1	12	ASSTGGDFTEAF
TRBV20-1	TRBJ2-7	10	SAIQGNYEQY
TRBV5-3	TRBJ2-1	16	ASSSLASDRESYNEQF
TRBV7-9	TRBJ2-3	14	ASSHTGSHNTDTQY
TRBV6-6	TRBJ2-5	11	ASSPNGGETQY
TRBV6-6	TRBJ1-2	14	ASSYGIDEGMHGYT
TRBV9	TRBJ2-5	14	ASSQGLAREGETQY
TRBV19	TRBJ1-5	15	ASSTGRASDRNQPQH
TRBV2	TRBJ1-5	12	ASSDVGGGQPQH